This entry lists 19 T cell receptor beta chains sequenced from one sample in a study of blood T cell repertoires in COVID-19. The repertoire was sequenced with immunoSEQ multiplex PCR; TCRdb's copy has only in-frame clones and lacks some. Among fewer than 350,000 clones listed, about 89% were seen once. Sequenced input: PBMCs or T cells enriched from blood (not recorded which). These receptors were taken from a woman aged 40 to 50 who had recovered from COVID-19.

V and J are TRBV24-1 and TRBJ2-7, with TRBD1 matching 7 bases. Germline V gene data show CDR1 as KGHDR and CDR2 as SFDVKD. The CDR3 has 15 amino acids. After removal of 4 bases from V and 2 bases from J, the junction contained 7 bases not matched to a gene. The CDR3 region has the DNA TGTGCCACCAGTGACCTGACAGGGTGGGCCTACGAGCAGTACTTC. Translation gives CATSDLTGWAYEQYF.

The chain recombines TRBV11-2 with TRBJ1-1; perhaps TRBD1 as D (6 bases). Looked up from germline, CDR1 is SGHAT and CDR2 is FQNNGV. This CDR3 comprises 14 residues. V was trimmed by 1 base and J by 3 bases, leaving 9 bases between them. The DNA of the CDR3 is TGTGCCAGCAGCTTAGCAGGGGTGGACACTGAAGCTTTCTTT. Amino acids: CASSLAGVDTEAFF.

The V and J genes are TRBV28 and TRBJ2-1; 7 bases are a match to TRBD2. The germline gives CDR1 MDHEN, CDR2 SYDVKM. V was clipped by 4 bases and J by 6 bases; unmatched bases: 12. The CDR3 has 16 residues. CDR3 sequence reads: CASSSLTSGEFNEQFF. The CDR3 DNA reads TGTGCCAGCAGTTCCCTAACAAGCGGGGAGTTCAATGAGCAGTTCTTC. Together with reference TRBV28 and TRBJ2-1, the CDR3 gives the full variable domain: DVKVTQSSRYLVKRTGEKVFLECVQDMDHENMFWYRQDPGLGLRLIYFSYDVKMKEKGDIPEGYSVSREKKERFSLILESASTNQTSMYLCASSSLTSGEFNEQFFGPGTRLTVL.

The rearrangement links TRBV4-1 to TRBJ2-3; D remains unclear. The V gene's germline CDR1 is MGHRA and CDR2 YSYEKL. Between the trimmed V and J ends, which lost 1 base and 6 bases, there was a span of 14 bases. This CDR3 spans 15 amino acids. The CDR3 is CASSQVAPSMDTQYF. As DNA, the CDR3 is TGCGCCAGCAGCCAAGTAGCTCCCAGCATGGATACGCAGTATTTT.

V is TRBV19 and J is TRBJ1-1; no clear D gene. Per germline, CDR1 LNHDA and CDR2 SQIVND (reference sequence). The ends were cut back, 7 bases at V and 0 bases at J, with 9 bases in the middle. The CDR3 covers 13 residues. The CDR3 here is CASTSQMNTEAFF. The CDR3 bases are TGTGCCAGTACTTCACAGATGAACACTGAAGCTTTCTTT.

This clone came up once. The rearrangement links TRBV12-3 or TRBV12-4 to TRBJ2-7; tentatively, D is TRBD1 (5 bases). The CDR3 spans 13 residues. Trimming stripped 3 bases from V and 9 bases from J, with 15 bases between. Written as DNA, the CDR3 is TGTGCCAGCAGTTTCACAGGAAATATTGTGCAGTACTTC. As protein: CASSFTGNIVQYF.

This clone was counted once. The chain uses TRBV18 and TRBJ1-1; 11 bases agree with TRBD1. This CDR3 comprises 15 residues. The junction had 1 base not matched to a gene; V was cut back by 3 bases and J by 1 base. CDR1 is KGHSH and CDR2 is LQKENI in the germline V gene. The CDR3 sequence is CASSPGTGGNTEAFF. CDR3 nucleotides: TGTGCCAGCTCACCCGGGACAGGGGGGAACACTGAAGCTTTCTTT. Supplemented by reference TRBV18 and TRBJ1-1, the full variable domain reads NAGVMQNPRHLVRRRGQEARLRCSPMKGHSHVYWYRQLPEEGLKFMVYLQKENIIDESGMPKERFSAEFPKEGPSILRIQQVVRGDSAAYFCASSPGTGGNTEAFFGQGTRLTVV.

The chain recombines TRBV27 with TRBJ2-3, with TRBD2 matching 12 bases. V trimming: 2 bases; J trimming: 4 bases; junction bases outside the gene matches: 7. Germline CDR1 MNHEY, CDR2 SMNVEV (reference sequence). The CDR3 loop spans 17 amino acids. The CDR3 DNA follows: TGTGCCAGCAGTTTACGGGCTAGCGGGGGGGTCCCAGATACGCAGTATTTT. Amino acid sequence: CASSLRASGGVPDTQYF.

The genes are TRBV5-1 and TRBJ2-1; TRBD1 might be the D (5 bases). V lost 2 bases, J lost 0 bases, and 12 bases lay in between. CDR1 SGHRS and CDR2 YFSETQ come from the germline V gene. CDR3 length: 16 residues. CDR3 in DNA: TGCGCCAGCAGCTTTACCCTTAGGGGCTCCTACAATGAGCAGTTCTTC. The encoded protein is CASSFTLRGSYNEQFF.

Concerning this clone itself: Other DNA sequences in this sample translate to the same CDR3. CDR3 DNA sequence: TGCGCCAGCAGCTTAGCAGGGGAGACCCAGTACTTC. Its translation is CASSLAGETQYF. The V and J genes are TRBV5-1 and TRBJ2-5; perhaps TRBD1 as D (5 bases). V dropped 2 bases and J dropped 5 bases, with 7 bases sitting between them. CDR1 is SGHRS, CDR2 YFSETQ, per germline. CDR3 length equals 12 residues.

CDR3 region: CASSTNLGLAGMNTGELFF. In nucleotides, the CDR3 is TGTGCCAGTAGTACTAACTTAGGACTAGCGGGGATGAACACCGGGGAGCTGTTTTTT. V usage is TRBV19 and J usage is TRBJ2-2, with TRBD2 matching 12 bases. There are 19 residues in the CDR3. Germline V gives CDR1 LNHDA, CDR2 SQIVND (reference sequence). V trimming: 4 bases; J trimming: 1 base; junction bases outside the gene matches: 10. Full variable domain (remainder filled in from reference TRBV19 and TRBJ2-2): DGGITQSPKYLFRKEGQNVTLSCEQNLNHDAMYWYRQDPGQGLRLIYYSQIVNDFQKGDIAEGYSVSREKKESFPLTVTSAQKNPTAFYLCASSTNLGLAGMNTGELFFGEGSRLTVL.

The CDR3 loop is CASSRPRGQDVYNEQFF. CDR3 DNA: TGTGCCAGCAGCCGCCCTCGGGGACAGGATGTTTACAATGAGCAGTTCTTC. V is TRBV7-9 and J is TRBJ2-1; 8 nucleotides match TRBD1. Germline V gene sequence: CDR1 SEHNR, CDR2 FQNEAQ (reference sequence). The trim removed 5 bases at V and 4 bases at J, leaving 13 bases unmatched. The CDR3 runs 17 residues.

The chain joins TRBV11-2 to TRBJ2-1; 10 nucleotides align to TRBD2. After removal of 3 bases from V and 6 bases from J, the junction contained 5 bases not matched to a gene. Germline V gives CDR1 SGHAT, CDR2 FQNNGV. This CDR3 has 15 amino acids. In nucleotides, the CDR3 is TGTGCCAGCAGCTTCGAACTAGCGGGGAGCAATGAGCAGTTCTTC. It codes for CASSFELAGSNEQFF.

This clone was counted once. V and J are TRBV9 and TRBJ2-6; 7 bases agree with TRBD1. V was pared by 4 bases and J by 0 bases, with 10 bases of the junction left unmatched. The CDR3 consists of 18 residues. Germline-derived CDR1 and CDR2 are SGDLS and YYNGEE. The CDR3 coding sequence is TGTGCCAGCAGCCCCCGACAGGGTAGGGCCTCTGGGGCCAACGTCCTGACTTTC. Protein product: CASSPRQGRASGANVLTF.

The CDR3 DNA follows: TGTGCCAGCGTAGCGGGGACCTACGAGCAGTACTTC. It codes for CASVAGTYEQYF. J is TRBJ2-7 and V is TRBV6-6; TRBD2 matches 8 bases. The CDR3 extends over 12 amino acids. The germline CDR1 and CDR2 sequences are MNHNY and SVGAGI (reference sequence). V dropped 8 bases and J dropped 2; count of bases not matched to a gene: 2.

In the case of this clone: Within the sample, other DNA sequences also encode this same CDR3. This chain uses TRBV7-2 with TRBJ1-1, with 8 bases aligning to TRBD1. V gave up 3 bases and J gave up 1 base; unmatched junction bases: 1. Germline CDR1 and CDR2: SGHTA and FQGNSA. The CDR3 sequence is 14 residues long. The CDR3 coding sequence is TGTGCCAGCAGCTTTACAGGGGGGAACACTGAAGCTTTCTTT. Amino acids: CASSFTGGNTEAFF. The full variable domain, in which reference TRBV7-2 and TRBJ1-1 provide the parts outside the CDR3, is GAGVSQSPSNKVTEKGKDVELRCDPISGHTALYWYRQSLGQGLEFLIYFQGNSAPDKSGLPSDRFSAERTGGSVSTLTIQRTQQEDSAVYLCASSFTGGNTEAFFGQGTRLTVV.

The V and J genes are TRBV5-4 and TRBJ2-5, with TRBD1 identical over 11 bases. Germline V gene lookup returns CDR1 SGHNT and CDR2 YYREEE (reference sequence). This CDR3 spans 17 amino acids. After removal of 1 base from V and 5 bases from J, the junction contained 10 bases not matched to a gene. CDR3 loop: CASSLSLGQGAGETQYF. CDR3 DNA: TGTGCCAGCAGCTTGAGTCTCGGACAGGGGGCGGGGGAGACCCAGTACTTC. Together with reference TRBV5-4 and TRBJ2-5, the CDR3 gives the full variable domain: ETGVTQSPTHLIKTRGQQVTLRCSSQSGHNTVSWYQQALGQGPQFIFQYYREEENGRGNFPPRFSGLQFPNYSSELNVNALELDDSALYLCASSLSLGQGAGETQYFGPGTRLLVL.

The chain is built from TRBV30 and TRBJ1-4; D possibly corresponds to TRBD1 (6 bases). CDR3 length equals 15 residues. The V end lost 6 bases, the J end lost 0 bases, and 14 bases lay between the germline ends. Germline loops: CDR1 GTSNPN, CDR2 SVGIG (reference sequence). The DNA for the CDR3 is TGTGCCTGCCGTGGACAGCCAACAACTAATGAAAAACTGTTTTTT. Amino acids: CACRGQPTTNEKLFF.

This chain links TRBV6-1 with TRBJ2-3, with TRBD1 matching over 8 bases. CDR1 MNHNS and CDR2 SASEGT come from the germline V gene. Trimming removed 1 base from V and 2 bases from J; junction bases left unmatched: 5. This CDR3 comprises 16 residues. CDR3 bases: TGTGCCAGCAGTGAAGATCCGGGACAGGCCACAGATACGCAGTATTTT. It is translated as CASSEDPGQATDTQYF.